What follows is one TCR beta chain and its context. This clone was observed a handful of times. What antigen it recognizes has not been identified. Per-nucleotide qualities are absent, and no much larger clonotype sits a single base away. TCRbeta CDR3 regions were amplified from genomic DNA using the immunoSEQ Assay, a bias-controlled multiplex PCR. As for the authors' bioinformatics: Nucleated cell counts per sample were estimated from amplification of reference gene primers within the assay. To quantify the absolute abundance of each unique TCRbeta CDR3 rearrangement, sequence reads were collapsed and filtered. Productive Simpson clonality was computed per sample as the square root of Simpson's diversity index over productive rearrangements. TCRdb took this table from immuneACCESS and kept in-frame rearrangements with V and J called. Such tables lack part of the clones; where checked against another copy, unresolved V genes explain under half of the gap, and the rest is unexplained. From that table come the V and J calls and clone size; the DNA was used to work out D and trimming. Recorded for this sample are 70,000 to 95,000 clones; around 81% of them occurred a single time. The ten largest clones add up to 10% to 15% of the sample.

Collaborating institutions collected whole blood in K2EDTA tubes following their own protocols. For TCRbeta analysis, collaborators shipped samples as frozen whole blood, isolated PBMCs, or DNA extracted from either of those sample types. From the cysteine through the phenylalanine, the CDR3 covers 15 amino acids. The CDR3 DNA has 45 bases and is translated from base 1. The trim is 2 bases for V and 7 bases for J, with a gap of 14 bases between the germline ends. For CDR1 and CDR2, the germline V gene lists SGHTA and FQGNSA. These data belong to a study of blood T cell repertoires in COVID-19 (dated by TCRdb to about 2020). Turning to the overall study: Samples from collaborators originated in the United States, Italy and Spain and spanned both the acute and convalescent phases of COVID-19. Nearly every sample came with metadata listing a de-identified subject ID, COVID-19 status, age in years and sex. The material from the prospective study consisted of cDNA or gDNA derived from T cells, B-cell-depleted T cells, or PBMCs. The dataset comprised deeply sampled blood TCRbeta repertoires from subjects exposed to, actively infected with, or recovered from COVID-19. Samples were obtained from the ongoing ImmuneRACE study (first 160 participants) and from 1,254 subjects provided by 6 global collaborators. The repertoires were made available in a free public database intended to serve as a resource for research on the immune response to SARS-CoV-2. Where available, HLA class I and class II types were obtained from metadata supplied by the sample provider rather than from assay-based typing. The paper's findings and limits, for the study overall: Clinical and demographic metadata were provided uncurated, with the amount varying by source and participant.

Material for sequencing was peripheral blood. Recombination linked TRBV7-2 to TRBJ1-4; the D gene cannot be resolved reliably. The receptor was derived from a woman in her sixties or seventies with active or convalescent COVID-19. In nucleotide form, the sequence is TGTGCCAGCAGCTTATTCAGTGCAGACTCTGAAAAACTGTTTTTT. It encodes CASSLFSADSEKLFF.